The following is a TCR beta chain sequence with its context. Libraries were prepared by immunoSEQ multiplex PCR; TCRdb keeps only in-frame clonotypes and omits some of them. Here the sample spans more than 110,000 clones, over 60% being singletons. This record comes from a study of blood T cell repertoires in COVID-19. The overall study: PBMCs, B-cell-depleted T cells, or T cells were the source of the cDNA or gDNA that made up the material.

The CDR3 extends over 12 amino acids. In germline, CDR1 is MNHNY, CDR2 SVGAGI (reference sequence). V was pared by 0 bases and J by 5 bases, with 5 bases between. The sequence came from a woman aged 45-65 years with active or convalescent COVID-19. The rearrangement links TRBV6-6 to TRBJ2-7, with D maybe TRBD1 (5 bases). The specimen sequenced was peripheral blood. The CDR3, as DNA: TGTGCCAGCAGTTACTCAGGGGACGAGCAGTACTTC. This codes for CASSYSGDEQYF.